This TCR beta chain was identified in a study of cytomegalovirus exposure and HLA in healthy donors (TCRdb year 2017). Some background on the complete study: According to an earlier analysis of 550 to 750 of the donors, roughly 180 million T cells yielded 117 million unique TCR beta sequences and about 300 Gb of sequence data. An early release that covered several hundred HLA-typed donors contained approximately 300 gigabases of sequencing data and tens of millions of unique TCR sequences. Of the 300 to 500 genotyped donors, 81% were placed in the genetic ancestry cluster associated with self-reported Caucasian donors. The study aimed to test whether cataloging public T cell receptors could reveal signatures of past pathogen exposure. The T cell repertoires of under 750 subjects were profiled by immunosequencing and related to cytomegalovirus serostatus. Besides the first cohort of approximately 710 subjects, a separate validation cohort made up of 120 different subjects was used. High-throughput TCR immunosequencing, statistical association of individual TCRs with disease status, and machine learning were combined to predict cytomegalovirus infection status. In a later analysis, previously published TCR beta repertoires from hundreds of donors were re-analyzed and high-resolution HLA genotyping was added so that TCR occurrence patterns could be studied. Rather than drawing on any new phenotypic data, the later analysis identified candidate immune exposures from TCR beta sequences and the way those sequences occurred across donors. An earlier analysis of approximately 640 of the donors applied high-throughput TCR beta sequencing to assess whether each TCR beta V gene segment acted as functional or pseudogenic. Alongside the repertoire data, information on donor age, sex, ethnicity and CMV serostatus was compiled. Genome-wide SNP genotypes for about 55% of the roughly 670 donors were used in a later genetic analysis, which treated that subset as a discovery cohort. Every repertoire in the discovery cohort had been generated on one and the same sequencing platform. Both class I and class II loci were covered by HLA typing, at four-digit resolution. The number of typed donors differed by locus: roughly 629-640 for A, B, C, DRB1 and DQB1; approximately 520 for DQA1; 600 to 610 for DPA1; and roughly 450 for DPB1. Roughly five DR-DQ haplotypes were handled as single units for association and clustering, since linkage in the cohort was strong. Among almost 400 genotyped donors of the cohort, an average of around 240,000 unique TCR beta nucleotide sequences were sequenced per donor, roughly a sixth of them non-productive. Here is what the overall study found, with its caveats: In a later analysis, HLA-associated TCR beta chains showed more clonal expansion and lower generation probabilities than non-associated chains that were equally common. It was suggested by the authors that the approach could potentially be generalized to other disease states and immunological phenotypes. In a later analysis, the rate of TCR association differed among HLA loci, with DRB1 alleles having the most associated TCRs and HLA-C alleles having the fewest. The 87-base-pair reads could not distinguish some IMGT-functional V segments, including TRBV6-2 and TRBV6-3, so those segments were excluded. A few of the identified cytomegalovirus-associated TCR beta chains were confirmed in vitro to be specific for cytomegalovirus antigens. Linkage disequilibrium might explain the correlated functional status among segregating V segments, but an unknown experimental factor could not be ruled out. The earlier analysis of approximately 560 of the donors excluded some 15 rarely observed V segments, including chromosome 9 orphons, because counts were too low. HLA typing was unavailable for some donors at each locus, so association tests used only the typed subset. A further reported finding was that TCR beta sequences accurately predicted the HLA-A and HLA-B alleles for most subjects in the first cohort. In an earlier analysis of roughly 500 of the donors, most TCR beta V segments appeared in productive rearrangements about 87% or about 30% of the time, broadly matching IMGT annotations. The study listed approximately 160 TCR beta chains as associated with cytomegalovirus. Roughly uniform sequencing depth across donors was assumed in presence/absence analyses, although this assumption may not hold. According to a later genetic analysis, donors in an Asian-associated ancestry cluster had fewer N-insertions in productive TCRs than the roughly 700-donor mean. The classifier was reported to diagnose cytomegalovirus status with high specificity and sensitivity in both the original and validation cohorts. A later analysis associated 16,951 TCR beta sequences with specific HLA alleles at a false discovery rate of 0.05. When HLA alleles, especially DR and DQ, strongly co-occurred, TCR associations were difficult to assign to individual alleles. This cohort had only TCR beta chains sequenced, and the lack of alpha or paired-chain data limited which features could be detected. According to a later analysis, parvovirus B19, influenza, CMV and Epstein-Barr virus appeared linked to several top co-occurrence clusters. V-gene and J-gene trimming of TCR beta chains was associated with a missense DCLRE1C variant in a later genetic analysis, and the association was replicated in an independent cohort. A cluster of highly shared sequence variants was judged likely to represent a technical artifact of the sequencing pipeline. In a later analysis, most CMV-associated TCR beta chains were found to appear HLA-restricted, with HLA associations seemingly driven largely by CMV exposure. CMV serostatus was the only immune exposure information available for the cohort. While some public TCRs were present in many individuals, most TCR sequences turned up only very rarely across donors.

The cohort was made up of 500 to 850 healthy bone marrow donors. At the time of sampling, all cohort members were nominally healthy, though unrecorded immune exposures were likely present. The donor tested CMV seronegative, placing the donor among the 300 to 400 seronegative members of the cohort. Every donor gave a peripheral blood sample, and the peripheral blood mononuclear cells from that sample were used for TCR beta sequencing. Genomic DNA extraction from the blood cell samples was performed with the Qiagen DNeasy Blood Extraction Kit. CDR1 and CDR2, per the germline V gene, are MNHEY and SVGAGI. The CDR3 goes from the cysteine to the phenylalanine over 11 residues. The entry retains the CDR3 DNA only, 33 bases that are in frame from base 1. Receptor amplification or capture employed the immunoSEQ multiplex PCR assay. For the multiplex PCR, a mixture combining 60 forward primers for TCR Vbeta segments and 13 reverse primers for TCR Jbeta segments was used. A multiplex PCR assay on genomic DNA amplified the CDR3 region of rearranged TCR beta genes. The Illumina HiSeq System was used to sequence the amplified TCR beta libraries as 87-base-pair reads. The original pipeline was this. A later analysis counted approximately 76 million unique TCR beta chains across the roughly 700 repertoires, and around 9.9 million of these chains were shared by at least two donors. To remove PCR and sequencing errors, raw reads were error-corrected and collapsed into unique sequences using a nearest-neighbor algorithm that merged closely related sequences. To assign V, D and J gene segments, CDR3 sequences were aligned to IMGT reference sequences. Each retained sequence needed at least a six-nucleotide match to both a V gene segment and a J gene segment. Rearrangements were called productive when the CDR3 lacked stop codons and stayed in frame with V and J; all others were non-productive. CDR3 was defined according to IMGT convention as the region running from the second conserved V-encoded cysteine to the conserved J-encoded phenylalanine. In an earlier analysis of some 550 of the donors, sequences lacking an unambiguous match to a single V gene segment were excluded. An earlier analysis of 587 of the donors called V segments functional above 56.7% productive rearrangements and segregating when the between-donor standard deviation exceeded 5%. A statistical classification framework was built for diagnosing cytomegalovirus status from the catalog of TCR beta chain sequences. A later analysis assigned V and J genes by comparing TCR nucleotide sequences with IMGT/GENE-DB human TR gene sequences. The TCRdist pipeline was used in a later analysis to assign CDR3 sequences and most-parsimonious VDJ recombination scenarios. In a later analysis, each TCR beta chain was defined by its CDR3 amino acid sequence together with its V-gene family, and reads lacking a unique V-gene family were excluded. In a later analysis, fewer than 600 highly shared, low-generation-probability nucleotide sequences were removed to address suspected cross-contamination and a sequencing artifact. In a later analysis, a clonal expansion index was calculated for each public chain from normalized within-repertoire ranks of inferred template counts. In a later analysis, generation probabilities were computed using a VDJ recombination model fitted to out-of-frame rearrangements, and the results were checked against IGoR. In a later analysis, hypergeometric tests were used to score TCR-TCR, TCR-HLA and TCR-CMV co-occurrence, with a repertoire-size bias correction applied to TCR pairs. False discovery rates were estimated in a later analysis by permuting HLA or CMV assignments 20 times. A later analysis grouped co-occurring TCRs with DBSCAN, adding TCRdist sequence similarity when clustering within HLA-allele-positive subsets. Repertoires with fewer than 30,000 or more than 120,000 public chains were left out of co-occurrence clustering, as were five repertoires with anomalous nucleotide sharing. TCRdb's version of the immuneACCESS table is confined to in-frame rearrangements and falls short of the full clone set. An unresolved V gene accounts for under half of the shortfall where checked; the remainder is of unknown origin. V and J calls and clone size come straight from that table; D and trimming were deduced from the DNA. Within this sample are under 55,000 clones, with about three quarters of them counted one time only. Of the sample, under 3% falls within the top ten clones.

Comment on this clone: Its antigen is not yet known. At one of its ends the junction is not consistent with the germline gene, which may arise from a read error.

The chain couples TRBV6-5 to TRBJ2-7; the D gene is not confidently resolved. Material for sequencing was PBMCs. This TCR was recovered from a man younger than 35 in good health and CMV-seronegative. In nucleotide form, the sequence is TGTGTCAGCAGTAGCCCCTACGAGCAGTACTTC. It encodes CVSSSPYEQYF.